This TCR beta chain was recovered during a study of blood T cells in healthy people across ages. In the study overall: Roughly one uniquely barcoded beta molecule per two T cells was captured.

In terms of origin and age, donors were healthy Caucasian individuals from Russia aged roughly 6 to 90. Germline V lookup: CDR1 SQVTM, CDR2 ANQGSEA. The ends were cut back, 4 bases at V and 3 bases at J, with 16 bases in the middle. CDR3 length equals 14 residues. Together with a sample-barcoded 5' primer, a J-beta primer mix was included in a second PCR lasting about 7 to 12 cycles. MiXCR was run by TCRdb on the 5' RACE reads, yielding one entry per CDR3 protein. The sample gives about 1.5 million distinct CDR3 sequences, approximately 42% of which show up once; roughly 3.7% is in the top ten. Sequenced material: blood. This rearrangement joins TRBV29-1 to TRBJ2-7, with unresolved D. This clonotype originated in a woman under 30 in good health. The CDR3 here is CSVGVRHAGYEQYF. CDR3 sequence (DNA): TGCAGCGTTGGGGTGAGGCACGCAGGCTACGAGCAGTACTTC.